This paragraph covers one T cell receptor (beta chain) sequence. What it binds is not known. The entry originates in a study of cytomegalovirus exposure and HLA in healthy donors. Study-wide points: The availability of immune exposure information extended only to CMV serostatus. Most TCR beta V segments were productive about 90% or about 30% of the time in an earlier analysis. Accounts indicate the classifier identified cytomegalovirus status with strong specificity and sensitivity. Across donors, most TCRs were seen rarely, yet some public ones were widespread.

Primers included in the PCR were 60 Vbeta and 13 Jbeta primers. Data came from immunoSEQ multiplex PCR; TCRdb stores just in-frame clones and leaves some out. Among 150,000 to 200,000 clones listed, roughly 77% were seen once. Material for sequencing was PBMCs. The origin of this receptor is a middle-aged woman in good health and CMV-seropositive.

The CDR3 reads CASSNRQGIDEQFF. The CDR3 DNA follows: TGCGCCAGCAGCAATCGGCAGGGAATCGATGAGCAGTTCTTC. The chain links TRBV10-1 to TRBJ2-1; TRBD1 might be the D (5 bases). Germline-derived CDR1 and CDR2 are WNHNN and SYGVQD (reference sequence). The CDR3 runs 14 residues. V gave up 6 bases and J gave up 8 bases, with 17 bases separating them.